Shown below are 10 T cell receptor beta chains from a single sample sequenced in a study of PD-1 blockade in classical Hodgkin lymphoma. Using immunoSEQ multiplex PCR, the repertoire was profiled, and TCRdb retains in-frame clones only, with some absent. The table records fewer than 20,000 clones, about 90% of them present only once. Time point meaning: newly diagnosed, previously untreated cHL patient sample. Negative magnetic selection isolated CD4+ T cells from thawed PBMCs. Specimen: CD4+ T cells from blood. The receptor source for this set is a human donor with classical Hodgkin lymphoma.

This clone was counted between two and nine times. V is TRBV15 and J is TRBJ1-1; D is undetermined. CDR3 length equals 13 residues. Trimming cost V 1 base and J 0 bases, with 3 bases left between them. Germline assignment: CDR1 LNHNV and CDR2 YYDKDF (reference sequence). CDR3 loop: CATSRVVNTEAFF. The DNA for the CDR3 is TGTGCCACCAGCAGAGTTGTGAACACTGAAGCTTTCTTT.

The rearrangement links TRBV5-1 to TRBJ2-7; 13 bases fit TRBD2. Trimming took 0 bases from V and 6 from J; bases not matched to a gene: 0. This CDR3 has 14 residues. Germline CDR1 and CDR2: SGHRS and YFSETQ. The CDR3 DNA is TGCGCCAGCAGCTTGGGGACTAGCGGGAGCGAGCAGTACTTC. This encodes CASSLGTSGSEQYF.

This chain links TRBV27 with TRBJ2-3; TRBD2 agrees at 11 bases. The CDR3 runs 14 residues. Trimming took 5 bases from V and 6 from J; bases not matched to a gene: 4. CDR1 MNHEY and CDR2 SMNVEV come from the germline V gene (reference sequence). The CDR3 DNA follows: TGTGCCAGCAGTCAGACTAGCGGGACGGATACGCAGTATTTT. Translating gives CASSQTSGTDTQYF.

This chain connects TRBV14 to TRBJ1-6, with TRBD1 matching 8 bases. Germline V gene lookup returns CDR1 SGHDN and CDR2 FVKESK. The CDR3 spans 15 residues. With V trimmed by 5 bases and J by 5 bases, 5 bases remained unmatched. The CDR3: CASSKDRANNSPLHF. The CDR3, as DNA: TGTGCCAGCAGCAAGGACAGGGCCAATAATTCACCCCTCCACTTT. Complete variable domain (other parts from reference TRBV14 and TRBJ1-6): EAGVTQFPSHSVIEKGQTVTLRCDPISGHDNLYWYRRVMGKEIKFLLHFVKESKQDESGMPNNRFLAERTGGTYSTLKVQPAELEDSGVYFCASSKDRANNSPLHFGNGTRLTVT.

V and J are TRBV2 and TRBJ1-4; D gene uncertain. V lost 6 bases to trimming and J lost 8 bases, with 19 bases between them. The CDR3 covers 15 residues. The germline V gene has CDR1 SNHLY and CDR2 FYNNEI. CDR3 nucleotide sequence: TGTGCCAGCAGGCGGACTCGCCTAGATCCCGAAAAACTGTTTTTT. This codes for CASRRTRLDPEKLFF.

The chain uses TRBV2 and TRBJ1-2; tentatively, D is TRBD1 (5 bases). The CDR3 covers 14 residues. The germline V gene encodes CDR1 SNHLY and CDR2 FYNNEI. Trimming took off 6 bases at V and 4 bases at J, with 15 bases between the two ends. The CDR3, as DNA: TGTGCCAGCAGATTCCGGGAGGGGCCCTATGGCTACACCTTC. This sequence encodes CASRFREGPYGYTF.

The rearrangement joins TRBV28 to TRBJ1-6, with D hard to call. V was trimmed by 6 bases and J by 8 bases, leaving 8 bases between them. Looked up from germline, CDR1 is MDHEN and CDR2 is SYDVKM. The CDR3 contains 12 residues. Here the CDR3 reads CASRPEHSPLHF. CDR3 nucleotide sequence: TGTGCCAGCAGACCCGAGCATTCACCCCTCCACTTT.

The gene calls are TRBV15 and TRBJ1-4; the D gene is possibly TRBD1 (6 bases). The CDR3 length is 16 residues. The germline V and J ends were trimmed by 0 bases and 5 bases, with 13 bases remaining between them. CDR1 LNHNV and CDR2 YYDKDF come from the germline V gene (reference sequence). CDR3 sequence reads: CATSRDRTATNEKLFF. The CDR3 DNA follows: TGTGCCACCAGCAGAGATCGGACAGCTACAAATGAAAAACTGTTTTTT.

The table lists this clone with a count of one. The V and J genes are TRBV6-5 and TRBJ2-6; D remains ambiguous. Germline V gene sequence: CDR1 MNHEY, CDR2 SVGAGI. The V end lost 7 bases, the J end lost 2 bases, and 9 bases lay between the germline ends. The CDR3 runs to 14 residues. The CDR3 DNA reads TGTGCCAGCATGCGAGTCGCTGGGGCCAACGTCCTGACTTTC. It translates to CASMRVAGANVLTF.

The chain carries TRBV30 and TRBJ2-5; D is uncertain. With 0 bases removed from V and 1 base from J, the gap between germline ends came to 3 bases. This CDR3 has 12 amino acids. CDR1 and CDR2 (germline): GTSNPN, SVGIG (reference sequence). The CDR3 nucleotides are TGTGCCTGGAGTGTAACCCAAGAGACCCAGTACTTC. This gives the protein CAWSVTQETQYF.